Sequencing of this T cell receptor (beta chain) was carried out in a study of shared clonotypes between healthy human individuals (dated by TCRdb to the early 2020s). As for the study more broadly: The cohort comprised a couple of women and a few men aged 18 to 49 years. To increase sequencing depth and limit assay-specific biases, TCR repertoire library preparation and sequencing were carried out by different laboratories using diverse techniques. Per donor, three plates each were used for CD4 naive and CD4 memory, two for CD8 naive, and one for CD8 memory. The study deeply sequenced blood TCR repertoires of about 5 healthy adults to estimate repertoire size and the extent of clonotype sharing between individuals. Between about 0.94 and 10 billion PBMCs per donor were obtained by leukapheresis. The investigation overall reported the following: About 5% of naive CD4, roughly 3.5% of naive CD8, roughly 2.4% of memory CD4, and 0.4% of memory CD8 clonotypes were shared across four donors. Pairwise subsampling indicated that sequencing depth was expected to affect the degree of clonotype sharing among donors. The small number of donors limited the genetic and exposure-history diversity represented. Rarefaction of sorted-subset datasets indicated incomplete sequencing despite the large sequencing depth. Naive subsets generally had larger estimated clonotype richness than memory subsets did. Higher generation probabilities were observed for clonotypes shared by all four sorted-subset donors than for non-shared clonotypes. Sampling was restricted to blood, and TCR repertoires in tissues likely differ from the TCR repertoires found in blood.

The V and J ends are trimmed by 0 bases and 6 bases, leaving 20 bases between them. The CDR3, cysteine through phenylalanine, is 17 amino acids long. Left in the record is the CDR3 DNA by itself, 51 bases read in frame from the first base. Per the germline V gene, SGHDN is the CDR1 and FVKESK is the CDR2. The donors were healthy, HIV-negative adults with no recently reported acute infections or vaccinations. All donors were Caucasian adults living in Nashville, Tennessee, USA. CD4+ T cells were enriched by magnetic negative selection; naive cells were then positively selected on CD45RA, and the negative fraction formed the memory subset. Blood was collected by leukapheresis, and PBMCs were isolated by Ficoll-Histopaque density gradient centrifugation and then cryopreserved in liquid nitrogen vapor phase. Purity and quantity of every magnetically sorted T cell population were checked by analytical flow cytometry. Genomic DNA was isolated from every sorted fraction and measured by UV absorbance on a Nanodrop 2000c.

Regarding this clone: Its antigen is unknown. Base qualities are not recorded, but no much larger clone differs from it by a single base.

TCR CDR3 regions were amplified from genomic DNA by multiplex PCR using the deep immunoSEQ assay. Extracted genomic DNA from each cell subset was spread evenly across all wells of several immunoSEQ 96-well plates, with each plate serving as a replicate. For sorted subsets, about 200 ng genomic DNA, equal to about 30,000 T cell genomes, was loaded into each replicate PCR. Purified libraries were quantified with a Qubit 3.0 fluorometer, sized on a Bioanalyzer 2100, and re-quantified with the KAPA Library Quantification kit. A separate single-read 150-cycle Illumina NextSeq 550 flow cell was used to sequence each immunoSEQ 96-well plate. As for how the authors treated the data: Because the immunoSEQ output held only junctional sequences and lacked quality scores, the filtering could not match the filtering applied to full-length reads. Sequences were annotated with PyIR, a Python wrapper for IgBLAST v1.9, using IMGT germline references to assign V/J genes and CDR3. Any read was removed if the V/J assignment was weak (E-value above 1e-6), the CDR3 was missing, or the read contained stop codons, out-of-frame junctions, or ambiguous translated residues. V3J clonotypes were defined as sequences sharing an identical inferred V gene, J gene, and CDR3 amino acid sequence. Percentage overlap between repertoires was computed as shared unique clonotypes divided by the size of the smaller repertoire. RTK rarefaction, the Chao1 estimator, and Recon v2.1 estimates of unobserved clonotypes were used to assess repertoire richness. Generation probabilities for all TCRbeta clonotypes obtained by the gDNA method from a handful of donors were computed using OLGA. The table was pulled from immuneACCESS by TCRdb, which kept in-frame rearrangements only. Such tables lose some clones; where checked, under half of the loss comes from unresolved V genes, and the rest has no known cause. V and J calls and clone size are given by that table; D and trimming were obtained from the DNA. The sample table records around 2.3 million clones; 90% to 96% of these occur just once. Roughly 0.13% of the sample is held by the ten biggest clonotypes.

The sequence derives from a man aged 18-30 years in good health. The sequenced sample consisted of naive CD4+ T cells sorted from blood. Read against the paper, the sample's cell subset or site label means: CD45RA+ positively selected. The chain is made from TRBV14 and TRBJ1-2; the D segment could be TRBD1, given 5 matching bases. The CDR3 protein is CASSQDPRAGRSDGYTF. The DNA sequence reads TGTGCCAGCAGCCAAGACCCGCGGGCAGGGAGGAGCGATGGCTACACCTTC.